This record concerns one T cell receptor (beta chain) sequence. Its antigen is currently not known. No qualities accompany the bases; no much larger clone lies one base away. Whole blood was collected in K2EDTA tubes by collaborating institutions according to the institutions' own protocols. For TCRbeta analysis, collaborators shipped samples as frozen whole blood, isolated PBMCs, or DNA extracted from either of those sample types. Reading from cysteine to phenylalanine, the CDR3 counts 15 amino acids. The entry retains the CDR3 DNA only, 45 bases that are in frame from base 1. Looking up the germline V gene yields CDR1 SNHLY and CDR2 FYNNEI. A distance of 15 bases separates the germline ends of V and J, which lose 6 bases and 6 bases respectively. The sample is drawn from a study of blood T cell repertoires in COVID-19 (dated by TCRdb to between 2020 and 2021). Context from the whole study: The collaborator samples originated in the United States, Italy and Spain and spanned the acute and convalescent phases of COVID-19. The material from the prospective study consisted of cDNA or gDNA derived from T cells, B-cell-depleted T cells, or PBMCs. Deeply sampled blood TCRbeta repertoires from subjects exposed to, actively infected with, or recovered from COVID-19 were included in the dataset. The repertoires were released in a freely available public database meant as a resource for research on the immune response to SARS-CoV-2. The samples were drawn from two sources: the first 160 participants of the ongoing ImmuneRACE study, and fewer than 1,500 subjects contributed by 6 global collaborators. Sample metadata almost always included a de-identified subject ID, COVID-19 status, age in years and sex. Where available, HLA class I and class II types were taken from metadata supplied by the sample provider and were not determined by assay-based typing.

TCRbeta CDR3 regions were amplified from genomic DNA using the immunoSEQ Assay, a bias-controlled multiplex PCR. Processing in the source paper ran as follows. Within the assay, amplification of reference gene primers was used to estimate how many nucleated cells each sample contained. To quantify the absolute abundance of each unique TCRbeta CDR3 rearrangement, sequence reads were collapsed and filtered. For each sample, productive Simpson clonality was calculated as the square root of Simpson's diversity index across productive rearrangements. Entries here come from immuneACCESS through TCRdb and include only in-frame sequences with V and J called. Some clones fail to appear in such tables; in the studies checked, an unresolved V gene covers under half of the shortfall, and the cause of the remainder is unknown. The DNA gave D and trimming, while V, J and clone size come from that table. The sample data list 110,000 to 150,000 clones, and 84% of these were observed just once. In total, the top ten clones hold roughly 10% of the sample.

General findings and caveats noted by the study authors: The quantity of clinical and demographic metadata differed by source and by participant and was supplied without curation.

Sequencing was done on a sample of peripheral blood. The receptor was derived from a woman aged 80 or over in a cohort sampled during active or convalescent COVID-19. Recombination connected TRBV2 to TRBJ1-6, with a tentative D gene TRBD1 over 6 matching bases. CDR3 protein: CASRQGRLANSPLHF. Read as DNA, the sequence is TGTGCCAGCAGACAGGGAAGGTTGGCTAATTCACCCCTCCACTTT.